The source of this TCR beta chain is a study of T-cell reconstitution after alpha-beta-depleted transplantation in children. TCRbeta library construction was performed incorporating unique molecular identifiers. A single record per CDR3 protein comes from TCRdb applying MiXCR to the PCR reads. Altogether more than 450,000 distinct CDR3 sequences are present, 18% being singletons, with the ten largest covering around 3.3%. This CDR3 comprises 14 residues. Trimming at V came to 4 bases and at J to 8 bases, leaving 6 bases not matched to a gene. Germline V CDR1 and CDR2: SGHKS, YYEKEE (reference sequence).

This specimen was PBMCs from the stem cell graft donor, taken from the stem cell graft. The chain recombines TRBV5-5 with TRBJ2-1; TRBD2 aligns across 10 bases. The TCR sequence derives from a human donor who donated a stem cell graft to a child with acute lymphoblastic leukemia. CDR3 protein: CASSKGLATHEQFF. The CDR3 DNA sequence: TGTGCCAGCAGCAAGGGACTAGCGACCCATGAGCAGTTCTTC.